Following are 19 T cell receptor beta chains from one sample sequenced in a study of control samples from healthy donors and cancer patients. Data came from immunoSEQ multiplex PCR; TCRdb stores just in-frame clones and leaves some out. The table records fewer than 200,000 clones, just under 95% of them present only once. The sequenced sample was blood. The receptors were sampled from a man younger than 35 in good health.

The rearrangement links TRBV28 to TRBJ1-2; 7 bases line up with TRBD1. Germline V gene sequence: CDR1 MDHEN, CDR2 SYDVKM. The CDR3 length is 14 residues. Trimming removed 5 bases from V and 8 bases from J; junction bases left unmatched: 11. CDR3 protein: CASSPQGGVRGYTF. The CDR3 bases are TGTGCCAGCAGTCCCCAGGGGGGGGTGCGAGGCTACACCTTC.

In this sample, this clone turned up once. The genes are TRBV5-1 and TRBJ2-7, with 7 bases aligning to TRBD1. CDR1 and CDR2 (germline): SGHRS, YFSETQ. This CDR3 comprises 17 residues. With 4 bases clipped from V and 1 base from J, the junction kept 14 bases outside the gene matches. The DNA for the CDR3 is TGCGCCAGCAGCCGAACCAGCCCCGGGACAGAGTCCTACGAGCAGTACTTC. Translated, it gives CASSRTSPGTESYEQYF.

This chain connects TRBV6-2 or TRBV6-3 to TRBJ2-7, with 10 bases aligning to TRBD2. This CDR3 has 16 amino acids. Germline V gene data show CDR1 as MNHEY and CDR2 as SVGEGT. V was pared by 5 bases and J by 2 bases, with 9 bases of the junction left unmatched. For the CDR3, the DNA is TGTGCCAGCAGTACACTATTACTAGCGGGAACCTACGAGCAGTACTTC. Its translation is CASSTLLLAGTYEQYF.

The genes are TRBV2 and TRBJ2-1, with TRBD1 matching 7 bases. The V gene's germline CDR1 is SNHLY and CDR2 FYNNEI. V was pared by 8 bases and J by 4 bases, with 5 bases of the junction left unmatched. The CDR3 consists of 13 residues. The CDR3 DNA reads as TGTGCCAGCGTGGGGACAGAGTACAATGAGCAGTTCTTC. Its protein is CASVGTEYNEQFF. The full variable domain, rest sourced from reference TRBV2 and TRBJ2-1, is EPEVTQTPSHQVTQMGQEVILRCVPISNHLYFYWYRQILGQKVEFLVSFYNNEISEKSEIFDDQFSVERPDGSNFTLKIRSTKLEDSAMYFCASVGTEYNEQFFGPGTRLTVL.

In this sample, this clone turned up a few times. This chain uses TRBV3-1 (or the pseudogene TRBV3-2) with TRBJ2-3; D is unresolved. Germline lookup yields CDR1 LGHDT and CDR2 YNNKEL (reference sequence). The length of the CDR3 is 14 residues. V was clipped by 2 bases and J by 1 base, with 7 bases between them. CDR3 loop: CASSQSRGTDTQYF. CDR3 nucleotide sequence: TGTGCCAGCAGCCAATCTCGCGGCACAGATACGCAGTATTTT.

This chain connects TRBV7-3 to TRBJ2-3; 7 nucleotides align to TRBD1. This CDR3 has 15 amino acids. After removal of 4 bases from V and 0 bases from J, the junction contained 4 bases not matched to a gene. Germline V gives CDR1 SGHTA, CDR2 FQGTGA. Here the CDR3 reads CASSSGQASTDTQYF. As DNA, the CDR3 is TGTGCCAGCAGCTCAGGACAGGCTAGCACAGATACGCAGTATTTT.

This clone was recorded once. J is TRBJ1-6 and V is TRBV5-1; possibly TRBD1 for D (6 bases). This CDR3 is 14 amino acids long. Germline-derived CDR1 and CDR2 are SGHRS and YFSETQ. V shed 5 bases and J shed 6 bases, with 12 bases lying between them. Here the CDR3 reads CASRYREGNSPLHF. The DNA for the CDR3 is TGCGCCAGCAGATACAGGGAGGGTAATTCACCCCTCCACTTT.

This clone has a handful of counts. Other DNA variants within this sample encode the same CDR3. The rearrangement links TRBV28 to TRBJ2-3, with TRBD1 as a possible D gene (6 bases). The V end was cut by 2 bases, the J end by 2 bases, with 11 bases between. Germline V CDR1 and CDR2: MDHEN, SYDVKM. This CDR3 contains 15 residues. The chain's CDR3 is CASSLGGGLTDTQYF. For the CDR3, the DNA is TGTGCCAGCAGTTTAGGGGGCGGGCTCACAGATACGCAGTATTTT.

The rearrangement uses TRBV18 and TRBJ2-1; 8 positions match TRBD2. The CDR3 runs to 11 residues. Germline-derived CDR1 and CDR2 are KGHSH and LQKENI. With 6 bases clipped from V and 9 bases from J, the junction kept 1 base outside the gene matches. The CDR3 DNA is TGTGCCAGCTCCCTAGCGGGTGAGCAGTTCTTC. Translating gives CASSLAGEQFF. The entire variable domain, with the rest obtained from reference TRBV18 and TRBJ2-1, is as follows: NAGVMQNPRHLVRRRGQEARLRCSPMKGHSHVYWYRQLPEEGLKFMVYLQKENIIDESGMPKERFSAEFPKEGPSILRIQQVVRGDSAAYFCASSLAGEQFFGPGTRLTVL.

This chain links TRBV4-1 with TRBJ1-2, with 8 positions matching TRBD1. Germline CDR1 reads MGHRA; CDR2 reads YSYEKL. The CDR3 extends over 14 amino acids. Germline trimming cut 1 base from V and 6 bases from J; bases unmatched to any gene: 4. CDR3 loop: CASSQAPTGDGYTF. The CDR3 DNA reads as TGCGCCAGCAGCCAAGCCCCGACAGGGGATGGCTACACCTTC.

The chain uses TRBV5-1 and TRBJ1-2; D is uncertain. CDR1 is SGHRS, CDR2 YFSETQ, per germline. The V and J ends lost 0 bases and 2 bases respectively, with 5 bases between them. CDR3 length: 13 amino acids. The CDR3 is CASSLGQNYGYTF. The CDR3 DNA sequence: TGCGCCAGCAGCTTGGGTCAGAACTATGGCTACACCTTC.

The J gene is TRBJ1-1, the V gene TRBV6-5; D not certain. Germline CDR1 is MNHEY and CDR2 is SVGAGI. This CDR3 is built from 13 residues. Trimming cost V 6 bases and J 3 bases, with 11 bases left between them. CDR3: CASSPEGHTEAFF. The CDR3 DNA reads as TGTGCCAGCAGCCCCGAAGGACACACTGAAGCTTTCTTT.

The rearrangement links TRBV7-6 to TRBJ2-1; D is uncertain. Germline V gives CDR1 SGHVS, CDR2 FNYEAQ. The CDR3 loop spans 12 amino acids. V was clipped by 2 bases and J by 7 bases, with 6 bases between them. The CDR3 DNA follows: TGTGCCAGCAGCTTAAGTATGAATGAGCAGTTCTTC. Protein product: CASSLSMNEQFF.

The V call is TRBV3-1 (or the pseudogene TRBV3-2), the J call TRBJ2-1, with D perhaps TRBD2 (5 bases). Germline-derived CDR1 and CDR2 are LGHDT and YNNKEL (reference sequence). CDR3 length equals 13 residues. V was shortened by 2 bases and J by 10 bases, with 12 bases between the two germline ends. The CDR3 here is CASSQSRGGEQFF. CDR3 nucleotides: TGTGCCAGCAGCCAATCTCGGGGTGGGGAGCAGTTCTTC.

The chain joins TRBV4-1 to TRBJ2-7, with 7 bases fitting TRBD1. The CDR3 is 14 residues long. The V and J ends lost 4 bases and 0 bases, in that order; junction bases with no gene match: 3. Germline-derived CDR1 and CDR2 are MGHRA and YSYEKL. CDR3 coding DNA: TGCGCCAGCAGCCCGACAGGGAACTCCTACGAGCAGTACTTC. Its protein product is CASSPTGNSYEQYF.

This clone was counted a single time. This CDR3 is also generated by other DNA sequences in the sample. The chain has TRBV5-4 and TRBJ1-1, with 7 bases matching TRBD1. Per the germline V gene, CDR1 is SGHNT and CDR2 is YYREEE (reference sequence). This CDR3 spans 13 amino acids. Trimming removed 3 bases from V and 1 base from J; junction bases left unmatched: 0. Written as DNA, the CDR3 is TGTGCCAGCAGCTGGGACAGGAACACTGAAGCTTTCTTT. This gives the protein CASSWDRNTEAFF.

The chain links TRBV24-1 to TRBJ2-3; 9 bases are shared with TRBD1. Trimming at V came to 4 bases and at J to 3 bases, leaving 10 bases not matched to a gene. The CDR3 is 17 residues long. The V gene's germline CDR1 is KGHDR and CDR2 SFDVKD. This chain's CDR3 is CATSDVSQGQGTDTQYF. CDR3 DNA: TGTGCCACCAGTGACGTATCCCAGGGACAGGGAACAGATACGCAGTATTTT.

This clone was detected once. The CDR3 here is CASSLGGNGLAGAQYF. The CDR3 DNA follows: TGTGCCAGCAGCTTAGGAGGGAATGGGCTAGCGGGGGCGCAGTACTTC. The chain joins TRBV7-8 to TRBJ2-7; 10 bases map to TRBD2. The CDR3 sequence is 16 residues long. Looked up from germline, CDR1 is SGHVS and CDR2 is FQNEAQ. J lost 9 bases, V lost 1 base, and 12 bases had no gene match.

This clone was observed once. The V gene is TRBV3-1 (or the pseudogene TRBV3-2), the J gene TRBJ1-6, with unresolved D. V was pared by 4 bases and J by 10 bases, with 14 bases between. Germline V gives CDR1 LGHDT, CDR2 YNNKEL (reference sequence). The CDR3 contains 14 residues. In DNA, the CDR3 is TGTGCCAGCAGCCCCAACCGCCTCGGCTCACCCCTCCACTTT. Protein: CASSPNRLGSPLHF.